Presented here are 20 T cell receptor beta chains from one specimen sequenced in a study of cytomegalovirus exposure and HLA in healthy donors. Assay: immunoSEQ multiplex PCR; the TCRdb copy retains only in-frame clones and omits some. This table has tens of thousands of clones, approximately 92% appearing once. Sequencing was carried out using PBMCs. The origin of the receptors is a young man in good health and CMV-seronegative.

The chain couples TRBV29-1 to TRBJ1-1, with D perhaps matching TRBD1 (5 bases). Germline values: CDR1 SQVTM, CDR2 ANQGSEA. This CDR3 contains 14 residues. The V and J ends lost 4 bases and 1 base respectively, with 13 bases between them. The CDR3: CSVASGQGNTEAFF. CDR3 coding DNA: TGCAGCGTTGCCTCCGGGCAGGGGAACACTGAAGCTTTCTTT. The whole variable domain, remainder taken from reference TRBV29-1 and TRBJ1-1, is SAVISQKPSRDICQRGTSLTIQCQVDSQVTMMFWYRQQPGQSLTLIATANQGSEATYESGFVIDKFPISRPNLTFSTLTVSNMSPEDSSIYLCSVASGQGNTEAFFGQGTRLTVV.

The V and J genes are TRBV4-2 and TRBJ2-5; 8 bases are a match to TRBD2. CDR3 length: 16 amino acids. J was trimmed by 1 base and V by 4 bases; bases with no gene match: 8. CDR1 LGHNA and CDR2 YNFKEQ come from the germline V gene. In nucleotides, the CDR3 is TGTGCCAGCAGCCGAGAACTAGCGGAGATCCAAGAGACCCAGTACTTC. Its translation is CASSRELAEIQETQYF.

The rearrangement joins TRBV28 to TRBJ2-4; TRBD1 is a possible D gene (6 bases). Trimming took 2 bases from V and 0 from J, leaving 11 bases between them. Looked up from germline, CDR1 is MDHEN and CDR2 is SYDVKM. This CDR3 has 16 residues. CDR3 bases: TGTGCCAGCAGTTTAAAGGGGGACCTAGCCAAAAACATTCAGTACTTC. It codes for CASSLKGDLAKNIQYF.

CDR3 loop: CASSLWGTGMKGSYNEQFF. The CDR3 DNA reads TGTGCCAGCAGCTTATGGGGGACAGGGATGAAAGGCTCCTACAATGAGCAGTTCTTC. The V gene is TRBV11-2, the J gene TRBJ2-1; 9 nucleotides agree with TRBD1. The CDR3 is made up of 19 amino acids. CDR1 is SGHAT, CDR2 FQNNGV, per germline. The J segment lost 0 bases and the V segment lost 2 bases, leaving 11 bases of the junction unmatched. The variable domain in full, completed from reference TRBV11-2 and TRBJ2-1, reads EAGVAQSPRYKIIEKRQSVAFWCNPISGHATLYWYQQILGQGPKLLIQFQNNGVVDDSQLPKDRFSAERLKGVDSTLKIQPAKLEDSAVYLCASSLWGTGMKGSYNEQFFGPGTRLTVL.

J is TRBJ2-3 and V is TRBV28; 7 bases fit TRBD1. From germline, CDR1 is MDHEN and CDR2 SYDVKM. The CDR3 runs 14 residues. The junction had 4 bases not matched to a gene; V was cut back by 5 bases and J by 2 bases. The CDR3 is CASSGGQFTDTQYF. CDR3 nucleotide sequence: TGTGCCAGCAGTGGGGGACAGTTCACAGATACGCAGTATTTT.

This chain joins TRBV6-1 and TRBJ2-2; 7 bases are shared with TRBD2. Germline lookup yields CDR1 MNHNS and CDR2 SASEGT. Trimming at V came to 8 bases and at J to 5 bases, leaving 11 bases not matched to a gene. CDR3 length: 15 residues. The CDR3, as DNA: TGTGCCAGCGGGGGGAGGGCCCTGGGAACCGGGGAGCTGTTTTTT. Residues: CASGGRALGTGELFF.

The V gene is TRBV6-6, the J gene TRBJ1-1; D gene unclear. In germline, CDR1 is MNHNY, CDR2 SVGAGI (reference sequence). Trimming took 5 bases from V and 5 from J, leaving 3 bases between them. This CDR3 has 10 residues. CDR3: CASSLTEAFF. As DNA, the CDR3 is TGTGCCAGCAGTCTGACTGAAGCTTTCTTT.

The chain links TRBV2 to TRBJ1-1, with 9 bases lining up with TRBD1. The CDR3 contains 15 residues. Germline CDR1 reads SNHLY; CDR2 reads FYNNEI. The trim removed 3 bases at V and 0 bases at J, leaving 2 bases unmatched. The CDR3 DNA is TGTGCCAGCAGTGACGGACAGGGGATGAACACTGAAGCTTTCTTT. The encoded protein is CASSDGQGMNTEAFF. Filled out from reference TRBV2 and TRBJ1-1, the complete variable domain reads EPEVTQTPSHQVTQMGQEVILRCVPISNHLYFYWYRQILGQKVEFLVSFYNNEISEKSEIFDDQFSVERPDGSNFTLKIRSTKLEDSAMYFCASSDGQGMNTEAFFGQGTRLTVV.

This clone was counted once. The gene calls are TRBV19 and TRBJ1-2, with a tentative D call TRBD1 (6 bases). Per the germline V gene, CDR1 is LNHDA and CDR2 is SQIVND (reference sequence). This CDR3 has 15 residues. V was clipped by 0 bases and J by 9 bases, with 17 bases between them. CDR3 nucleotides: TGTGCCAGTAGTATAGAGGCCAGGGGTGGTGGCAGCTACACCTTC. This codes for CASSIEARGGGSYTF.

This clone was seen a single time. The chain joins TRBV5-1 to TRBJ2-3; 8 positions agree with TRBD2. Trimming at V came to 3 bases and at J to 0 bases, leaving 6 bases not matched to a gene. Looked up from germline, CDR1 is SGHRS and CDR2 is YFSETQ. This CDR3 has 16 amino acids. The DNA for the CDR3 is TGCGCCAGCAGCTCGCTAGCTAGCGGGAGCACAGATACGCAGTATTTT. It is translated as CASSSLASGSTDTQYF.

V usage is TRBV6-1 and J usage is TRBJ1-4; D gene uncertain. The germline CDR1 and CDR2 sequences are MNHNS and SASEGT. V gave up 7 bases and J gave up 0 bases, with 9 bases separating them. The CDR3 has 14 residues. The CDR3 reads CASKEVATNEKLFF. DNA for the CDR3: TGTGCCAGCAAGGAGGTTGCAACTAATGAAAAACTGTTTTTT.

The DNA for the CDR3 is TGCGCCAGCAGCTTGGCGCGGCACGGTGACAGGGACGGCAATGGCTACACCTTC. Protein sequence: CASSLARHGDRDGNGYTF. This rearrangement joins TRBV5-1 to TRBJ1-2, with 7 bases lining up with TRBD1. The CDR3 is made up of 18 amino acids. The J segment lost 6 bases and the V segment lost 0 bases, leaving 17 bases of the junction unmatched. Germline CDR1 is SGHRS and CDR2 is YFSETQ. The whole variable domain, remainder taken from reference TRBV5-1 and TRBJ1-2, is KAGVTQTPRYLIKTRGQQVTLSCSPISGHRSVSWYQQTPGQGLQFLFEYFSETQRNKGNFPGRFSGRQFSNSRSEMNVSTLELGDSALYLCASSLARHGDRDGNGYTFGSGTRLTVV.

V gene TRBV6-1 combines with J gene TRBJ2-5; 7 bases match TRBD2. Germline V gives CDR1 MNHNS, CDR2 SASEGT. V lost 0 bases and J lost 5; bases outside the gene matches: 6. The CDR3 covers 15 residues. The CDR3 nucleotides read TGTGCCAGCAGTGAAGCATTCGGCGGGAGCGAGACCCAGTACTTC. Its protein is CASSEAFGGSETQYF.

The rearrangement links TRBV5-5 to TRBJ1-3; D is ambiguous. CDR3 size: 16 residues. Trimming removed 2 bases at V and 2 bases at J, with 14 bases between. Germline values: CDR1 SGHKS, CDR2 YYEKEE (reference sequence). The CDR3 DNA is TGTGCCAGCAGCTTCGGGTCCCCTCAAGCTGGAAACACCATATATTTT. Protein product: CASSFGSPQAGNTIYF.

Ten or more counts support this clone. DNA for the CDR3: TGTGCCAGCAGTTTATCTGAGTACGAGCAGTACTTC. Translating it yields CASSLSEYEQYF. The gene calls are TRBV28 and TRBJ2-7; no reliable D call. The germline gives CDR1 MDHEN, CDR2 SYDVKM. V was cut by 1 base and J by 4 bases, with 5 bases left in between. The CDR3 is 12 residues long.

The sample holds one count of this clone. The DNA for the CDR3 is TGTGCCATCAGTGAATCGGGAACCAGCACAGATACGCAGTATTTT. Its protein is CAISESGTSTDTQYF. This rearrangement joins TRBV10-3 to TRBJ2-3; tentatively, D is TRBD2 (5 bases). V lost 3 bases, J lost 0 bases, and 10 bases lay in between. The germline gives CDR1 ENHRY, CDR2 SYGVKD. CDR3 size: 15 residues.

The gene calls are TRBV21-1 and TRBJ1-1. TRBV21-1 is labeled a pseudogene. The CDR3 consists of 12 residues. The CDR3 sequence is CASRDSRTEAFF. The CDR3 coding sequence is TGTGCCAGCAGAGATTCGAGAACTGAAGCTTTCTTT.

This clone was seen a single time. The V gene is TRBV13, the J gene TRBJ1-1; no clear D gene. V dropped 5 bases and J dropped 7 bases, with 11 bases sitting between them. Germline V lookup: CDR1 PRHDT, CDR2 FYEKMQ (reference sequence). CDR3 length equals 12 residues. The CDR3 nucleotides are TGTGCCAGCAGCGGCCTAGGAGTTGAAGCTTTCTTT. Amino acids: CASSGLGVEAFF.

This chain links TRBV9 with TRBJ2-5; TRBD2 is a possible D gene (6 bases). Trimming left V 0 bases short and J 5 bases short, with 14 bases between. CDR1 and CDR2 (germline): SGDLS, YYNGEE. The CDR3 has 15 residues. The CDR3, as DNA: TGTGCCAGCAGCGTAGAATCCGGGGGTGCGGAGACCCAGTACTTC. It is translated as CASSVESGGAETQYF.

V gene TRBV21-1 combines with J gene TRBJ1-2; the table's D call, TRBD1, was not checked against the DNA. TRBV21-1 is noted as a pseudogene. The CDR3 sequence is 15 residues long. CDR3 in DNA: TGTGCCAGCAGCAAAGGGGACAGGGAGCAAGGTGGCTACACCTTC. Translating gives CASSKGDREQGGYTF.